The T cell receptor (beta chain) under discussion was sequenced for a study of control samples from healthy donors and cancer patients. The method was immunoSEQ multiplex PCR; TCRdb's version includes in-frame clones alone and lacks a portion of them. The sample shows 85,000 to 90,000 clones, 85% to 90% of them seen only once. The CDR3 spans 11 residues. Trimming left V 2 bases short and J 11 bases short, with 7 bases between. CDR1 MNHEY and CDR2 SVGAGI come from the germline V gene. The chain employs TRBV6-5 and TRBJ1-5; D call uncertain. Source material: PBMCs. The sequence was obtained from a woman in her forties or fifties with colorectal cancer. Written as DNA, the CDR3 is TGTGCCAGCAGTTACGGAGAGACCCAGCATTTT. Protein sequence: CASSYGETQHF.